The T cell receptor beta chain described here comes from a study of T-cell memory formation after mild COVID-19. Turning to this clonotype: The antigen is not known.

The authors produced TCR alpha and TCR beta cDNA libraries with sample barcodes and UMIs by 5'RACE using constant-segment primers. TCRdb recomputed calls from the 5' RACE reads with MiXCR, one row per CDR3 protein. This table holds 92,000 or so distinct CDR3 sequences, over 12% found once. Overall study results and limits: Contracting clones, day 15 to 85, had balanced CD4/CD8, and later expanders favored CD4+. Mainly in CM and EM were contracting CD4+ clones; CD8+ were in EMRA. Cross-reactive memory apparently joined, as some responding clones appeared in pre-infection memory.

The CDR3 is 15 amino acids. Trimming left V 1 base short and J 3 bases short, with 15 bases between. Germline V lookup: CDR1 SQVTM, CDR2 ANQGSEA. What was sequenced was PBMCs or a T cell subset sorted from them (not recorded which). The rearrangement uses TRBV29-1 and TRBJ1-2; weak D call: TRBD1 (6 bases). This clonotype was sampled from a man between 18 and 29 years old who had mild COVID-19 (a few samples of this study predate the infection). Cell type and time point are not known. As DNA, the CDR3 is TGCAGCGTTGAAGGGTCGGGGGGCGCCCACTATGGCTACACCTTC. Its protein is CSVEGSGGAHYGYTF.